The 14 T cell receptor beta chains below all came from one sample that was sequenced in a study of shared clonotypes between healthy human individuals. The data were produced by immunoSEQ multiplex PCR, yet TCRdb's version contains in-frame clones alone and is incomplete. The sample has roughly 2.2 million clones, 80% to 95% seen once. Material for sequencing was naive CD4+ T cells from PBMCs. As for subset: CD45RA+ positively selected. These receptors were collected from a man younger than 35 in good health. Some clones in this sample may be carry-over from other donors' samples.

This rearrangement joins TRBV10-1 to TRBJ2-7; the D gene could be TRBD1 or TRBD2 (6 bases each). Germline V gives CDR1 WNHNN, CDR2 SYGVQD (reference sequence). This CDR3 comprises 14 residues. The V gene lost 6 bases and the J gene lost 3 bases, with 15 bases spanning the gap. CDR3 DNA sequence: TGCGCCAGCAGCCTCGGGGGCCCCCACTACGAGCAGTACTTC. Translating gives CASSLGGPHYEQYF.

In DNA, the CDR3 is TGTGCCAGTTTACGGACAGGAACCTACGAGCAGTACTTC. Its translation: CASLRTGTYEQYF. The chain carries TRBV21-1 and TRBJ2-7; the table's TRBD1 call for D was not verified on the DNA. TRBV21-1 is annotated as a pseudogene. The length of the CDR3 is 13 residues.

The rearrangement uses TRBV14 and TRBJ2-2; D is ambiguous. Germline CDR1 SGHDN, CDR2 FVKESK. CDR3 size: 16 residues. V gave up 1 base and J gave up 0 bases, with 9 bases separating them. In DNA, the CDR3 is TGTGCCAGCAGCCAAGTCGGATTCGCGAACACCGGGGAGCTGTTTTTT. Translation gives CASSQVGFANTGELFF.

This sequence joins TRBV19 and TRBJ1-5, with 9 bases matching TRBD1. Germline V CDR1 and CDR2: LNHDA, SQIVND (reference sequence). The J segment lost 7 bases and the V segment lost 5 bases, leaving 21 bases of the junction unmatched. The CDR3 length is 19 residues. The CDR3 loop is CASSFPPRLDRGRRQPQHF. In DNA form, the CDR3 reads TGTGCCAGTAGTTTCCCCCCACGCTTAGACAGGGGGAGGAGGCAGCCCCAGCATTTT.

V usage is TRBV27 and J usage is TRBJ2-1; 7 bases align to TRBD2. V lost 6 bases to trimming and J lost 8 bases; unmatched junction nucleotides: 4. The length of the CDR3 is 12 residues. Germline lookup yields CDR1 MNHEY and CDR2 SMNVEV (reference sequence). The CDR3: CASSGGRDEQFF. DNA for the CDR3: TGTGCCAGCAGCGGGGGGAGGGATGAGCAGTTCTTC.

The genes are TRBV5-4 and TRBJ1-1; D is unclear. V was shortened by 6 bases and J by 1 base, with 25 bases between the two germline ends. Germline lookup yields CDR1 SGHNT and CDR2 YYREEE (reference sequence). The CDR3 has 18 amino acids. The DNA of the CDR3 is TGTGCCAGCATCGGCGTGGGATTAATGGGCGGAGGGAACACTGAAGCTTTCTTT. It yields the protein CASIGVGLMGGGNTEAFF. Drawing the rest from reference TRBV5-4 and TRBJ1-1, the complete variable domain is ETGVTQSPTHLIKTRGQQVTLRCSSQSGHNTVSWYQQALGQGPQFIFQYYREEENGRGNFPPRFSGLQFPNYSSELNVNALELDDSALYLCASIGVGLMGGGNTEAFFGQGTRLTVV.

V usage is TRBV6-6 and J usage is TRBJ1-2; TRBD1 might be the D (5 bases). CDR1 and CDR2 (germline): MNHNY, SVGAGI (reference sequence). The length of the CDR3 is 14 residues. With 7 bases removed from V and 2 bases from J, the gap between germline ends came to 14 bases. The CDR3 bases are TGTGCCAGCACCACAGGTCATGGGAACTATGGCTACACCTTC. It translates to CASTTGHGNYGYTF.

The J gene is TRBJ2-3, the V gene TRBV18; D is perhaps TRBD1 or TRBD2 (6 bases each). Trimming removed 0 bases at V and 9 bases at J, with 16 bases between. The CDR3 sequence is 15 residues long. CDR1 and CDR2 (germline): KGHSH, LQKENI. CDR3 in DNA: TGTGCCAGCTCACCACCGAGTCGGGGGCTCATAACGCAGTATTTT. Translating gives CASSPPSRGLITQYF. The entire variable domain, with the rest obtained from reference TRBV18 and TRBJ2-3, is as follows: NAGVMQNPRHLVRRRGQEARLRCSPMKGHSHVYWYRQLPEEGLKFMVYLQKENIIDESGMPKERFSAEFPKEGPSILRIQQVVRGDSAAYFCASSPPSRGLITQYFGPGTRLTVL.

The J gene is TRBJ2-7, the V gene TRBV7-2; the D gene is possibly TRBD1 (5 bases). The V and J ends lost 7 bases and 7 bases respectively, with 17 bases between them. Per the germline V gene, CDR1 is SGHTA and CDR2 is FQGNSA. The CDR3 has 13 amino acids. Here the CDR3 reads CASNPSGIGEQYF. CDR3 DNA: TGTGCCAGCAACCCATCAGGGATAGGAGAGCAGTACTTC.

This chain links TRBV18 with TRBJ2-5; 9 bases match TRBD1. The CDR3 totals 15 residues. The V and J ends lost 3 bases and 5 bases, in that order; junction bases with no gene match: 7. From germline, CDR1 is KGHSH and CDR2 LQKENI. In DNA, the CDR3 is TGTGCCAGCTCACCGGGACAGGGTCCCCCGGAGACCCAGTACTTC. This sequence encodes CASSPGQGPPETQYF.

The rearrangement links TRBV5-6 to TRBJ2-7; D may be TRBD2 (6 bases). Trimming took off 3 bases at V and 6 bases at J, with 13 bases between the two ends. The CDR3 runs to 13 residues. Germline V gives CDR1 SGHDT, CDR2 YYEEEE. The chain's CDR3 is CASSSRGYVEQYF. In DNA form, the CDR3 reads TGTGCCAGCAGCTCCCGGGGGTACGTCGAGCAGTACTTC.

DNA for the CDR3: TGTGCCAGCAGTTACTTGGCTGGGGGCTACGAGCAGTACTTC. Translated, it gives CASSYLAGGYEQYF. The chain links TRBV6-6 to TRBJ2-7; TRBD1 or TRBD2 may be the D gene (5 bases each). This CDR3 comprises 14 residues. Germline CDR1 and CDR2: MNHNY and SVGAGI (reference sequence). V was shortened by 1 base and J by 3 bases, with 10 bases between the two germline ends.

The rearrangement uses TRBV5-1 and TRBJ1-1; D gene unclear. V was trimmed by 0 bases and J by 1 base, leaving 7 bases between them. Germline V gene sequence: CDR1 SGHRS, CDR2 YFSETQ. CDR3 length: 14 amino acids. The CDR3 coding sequence is TGCGCCAGCAGCTTGGAACGGAGGAACACTGAAGCTTTCTTT. Translation: CASSLERRNTEAFF.

The chain recombines TRBV28 with TRBJ2-7; no firm D call. Trimming cost V 5 bases and J 2 bases, with 19 bases left between them. The CDR3 consists of 16 residues. CDR1 is MDHEN and CDR2 is SYDVKM in the germline V gene. The CDR3 spells CASSRAPRITAYEQYF. The CDR3 coding sequence is TGTGCCAGCAGTCGCGCCCCAAGGATTACGGCCTACGAGCAGTACTTC.